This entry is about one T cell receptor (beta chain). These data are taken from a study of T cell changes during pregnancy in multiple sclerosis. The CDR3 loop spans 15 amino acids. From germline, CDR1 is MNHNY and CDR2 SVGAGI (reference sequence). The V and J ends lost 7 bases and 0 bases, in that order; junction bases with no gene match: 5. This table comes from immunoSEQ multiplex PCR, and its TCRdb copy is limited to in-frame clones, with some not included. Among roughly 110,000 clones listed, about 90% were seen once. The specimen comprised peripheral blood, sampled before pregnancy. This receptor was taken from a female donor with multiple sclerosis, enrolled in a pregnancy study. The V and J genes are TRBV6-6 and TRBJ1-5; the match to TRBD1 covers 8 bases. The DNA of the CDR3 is TGTGCCAGCAACAACAGGGGGGATAGCAATCAGCCCCAGCATTTT. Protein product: CASNNRGDSNQPQHF.